Each of the 23 T cell receptor beta chains below was sequenced from the same sample in a study of blood T cells in healthy people across ages. The authors ran a second PCR of about 7 to 11 cycles using a sample-barcoded 5' primer and a J-beta primer mix. A single record per CDR3 protein comes from TCRdb applying MiXCR to the 5' RACE reads. The sample records 650,000 to 800,000 distinct CDR3 sequences, 40% to 50% being singletons. Sequences were obtained from blood. The receptors were sampled from a man aged 55 to 70 in good health.

A few counts support this clonotype. V is TRBV7-2 and J is TRBJ2-1, with 9 bases matching TRBD1. The germline CDR1 and CDR2 sequences are SGHTA and FQGNSA. Losses at the gene ends were 4 bases for V and 9 bases for J; bases not matched to a gene: 4. The CDR3 is 13 residues long. The CDR3 coding sequence is TGTGCCAGCAGCTACACAGGGGGCCGTGAGCAGTTCTTC. Translation gives CASSYTGGREQFF.

This chain links TRBV25-1 with TRBJ1-2; D is undetermined. The V end lost 5 bases, the J end lost 2 bases, and 15 bases lay between the germline ends. The CDR3 has 15 residues. The germline V gene has CDR1 MGHDK and CDR2 SYGVNS. CDR3 nucleotide sequence: TGTGCCAGCAGTTGGTGGTTCGGGAACAACTATGGCTACACCTTC. Its translation is CASSWWFGNNYGYTF.

This clonotype was recorded a few times. The chain combines TRBV14 with TRBJ2-1; D may be TRBD1 (5 bases). The CDR3 runs 16 residues. Germline CDR1 and CDR2: SGHDN and FVKESK. V was clipped by 2 bases and J by 1 base, with 12 bases between them. The CDR3 region is CASSQQGGPSYNEQFF. CDR3 bases: TGTGCCAGCAGCCAACAGGGTGGCCCGTCCTACAATGAGCAGTTCTTC.

V usage is TRBV10-3 and J usage is TRBJ1-6; D is unresolved. The CDR3 contains 17 residues. The germline V and J ends were trimmed by 2 bases and 4 bases, with 15 bases remaining between them. Per the germline V gene, CDR1 is ENHRY and CDR2 is SYGVKD. The CDR3 nucleotides read TGTGCCATCAGTGAGCACGACGCATCTATGTATAATTCACCCCTCCACTTT. This encodes CAISEHDASMYNSPLHF.

This clonotype has only one observation. V and J are TRBV12-3 or TRBV12-4 and TRBJ2-5; 11 bases fit TRBD2. The J call may be mistaken, given a closer DNA end match to TRBJ2-1. CDR3 length: 13 amino acids. The CDR3 DNA reads TGTGCCGGTGGGACTAGCGGTACTGGGACCCAGTTCTTC. It encodes CAGGTSGTGTQFF.

The chain links TRBV5-1 to TRBJ2-1; no firm D call. V was pared by 1 base and J by 3 bases, with 8 bases between. This CDR3 contains 14 residues. Per the germline V gene, CDR1 is SGHRS and CDR2 is YFSETQ. CDR3 nucleotides: TGCGCCAGCAGCTTGCATTCTAGCTACAATGAGCAGTTCTTC. This encodes CASSLHSSYNEQFF.

The chain couples TRBV7-9 to TRBJ1-1, with a possible D match to TRBD1 (6 bases). The CDR3 has 17 amino acids. Germline-derived CDR1 and CDR2 are SEHNR and FQNEAQ (reference sequence). V lost 2 bases and J lost 0, with 16 bases in between. This chain's CDR3 is CASSLRGAGLVNTEAFF. The CDR3 DNA reads as TGTGCCAGCAGCTTACGGGGGGCCGGACTCGTGAACACTGAAGCTTTCTTT.

This clonotype was observed a few times. The rearrangement uses TRBV18 and TRBJ2-6; D may be TRBD1 (5 bases). In germline, CDR1 is KGHSH, CDR2 LQKENI. The CDR3 length is 18 residues. V lost 0 bases, J lost 0 bases, and 12 bases lay in between. The CDR3 loop is CASSPPLQGNSGANVLTF. DNA for the CDR3: TGTGCCAGCTCACCACCGCTGCAGGGAAACTCTGGGGCCAACGTCCTGACTTTC.

The chain links TRBV20-1 to TRBJ2-3; maybe TRBD1 (5 bases). The CDR3 is 15 amino acids. Deletions cut 6 bases from V and 2 bases from J, with 18 bases between. The germline V gene encodes CDR1 DFQATT and CDR2 SNEGSKA (reference sequence). CDR3 sequence (DNA): TGCAGTGCGGCATCGGACACGACATCCACAGATACGCAGTATTTT. Amino acid sequence: CSAASDTTSTDTQYF.

Details on this clonotype: The junction departs from the called germline gene at one end, perhaps through a read error. J is TRBJ2-5 and V is TRBV6-6; weak D call: TRBD1 (6 bases). CDR3 length: 13 amino acids. Germline V gives CDR1 MNHNY, CDR2 SVGAGI (reference sequence). CDR3 protein: CAGSRDNQETQYF. The CDR3 region has the DNA TGTGCCGGCAGCCGGGACAACCAAGAGACCCAGTACTTC.

This clonotype has only a few counts. The genes are TRBV20-1 and TRBJ2-1; 7 bases align to TRBD2. CDR3 length: 16 residues. Germline CDR1 reads DFQATT; CDR2 reads SNEGSKA (reference sequence). V gave up 0 bases and J gave up 0 bases; unmatched junction bases: 5. Here the CDR3 DNA reads TGCAGTGCTAGAGATGGAGCGGGAAGCTCCTACAATGAGCAGTTCTTC. It codes for CSARDGAGSSYNEQFF.

V usage is TRBV7-9 and J usage is TRBJ2-7, with TRBD2 identical over 10 bases. Per germline, CDR1 SEHNR and CDR2 FQNEAQ (reference sequence). The CDR3 has 18 amino acids. V dropped 4 bases and J dropped 0; count of bases not matched to a gene: 12. The CDR3 protein is CASSSRILRTSGSYEQYF. The CDR3 DNA follows: TGTGCCAGCAGCTCGAGGATTTTGCGGACTAGCGGCTCCTACGAGCAGTACTTC.

The rearrangement joins TRBV7-9 to TRBJ2-1; either TRBD1 or TRBD2 may supply D (5 bases each). V was cut by 4 bases and J by 5 bases, with 15 bases left in between. CDR3 length: 15 residues. Germline lookup yields CDR1 SEHNR and CDR2 FQNEAQ (reference sequence). The CDR3 loop reads CASSSPGPADNEQFF. The DNA for the CDR3 is TGTGCCAGCAGCTCACCGGGACCAGCGGACAATGAGCAGTTCTTC.

There are a few counts of this clonotype. The CDR3 coding sequence is TGTGCCAGCACCTGGGGGCCTGGCTACACCTTC. This gives the protein CASTWGPGYTF. The J gene is TRBJ1-2, the V gene TRBV28; possible D gene TRBD1, 6 bases. Germline V gives CDR1 MDHEN, CDR2 SYDVKM. CDR3 length: 11 amino acids. The germline V and J ends were trimmed by 7 bases and 7 bases, with 10 bases remaining between them.

CDR3 in DNA: TGTGCCAGCAGCCAAGCAGCGCGGGGTAGCACAGATACGCAGTATTTT. Protein sequence: CASSQAARGSTDTQYF. This chain links TRBV3-1 with TRBJ2-3, with D maybe TRBD2 (6 bases). The V gene's germline CDR1 is LGHDT and CDR2 YNNKEL (reference sequence). The CDR3 consists of 16 residues. The V and J ends lost 1 base and 0 bases respectively, with 11 bases between them.

The chain joins TRBV12-3 or TRBV12-4 to TRBJ1-2, with TRBD1 as a possible D gene (6 bases). This CDR3 is built from 15 residues. V lost 4 bases, J lost 3 bases, and 15 bases lay in between. The CDR3 nucleotides are TGTGCCAGCAGTTCATCCCCGACAGGTCACTATGGCTACACCTTC. Its protein product is CASSSSPTGHYGYTF.

Only a few counts were recorded for this clonotype. The chain links TRBV28 to TRBJ2-7; 8 bases fit TRBD1. Germline lookup yields CDR1 MDHEN and CDR2 SYDVKM. The CDR3 contains 15 residues. Trimming removed 4 bases from V and 3 bases from J; junction bases left unmatched: 8. The chain's CDR3 is CASSYRGLGLYEQYF. The CDR3 nucleotides read TGTGCCAGCAGTTACAGGGGGTTAGGGCTCTACGAGCAGTACTTC.

This clonotype was seen only a few times. The chain joins TRBV28 to TRBJ2-1, with D maybe TRBD2 (7 bases). The ends were cut back, 4 bases at V and 12 bases at J, with 16 bases in the middle. Germline CDR1 and CDR2: MDHEN and SYDVKM. This CDR3 comprises 13 residues. CDR3 sequence (DNA): TGTGCCAGCAGTTGGGGGGGCCTAACCCTGCAGTTCTTC. This gives the protein CASSWGGLTLQFF.

Here the CDR3 reads CSASGGTGDNTQYF. For the CDR3, the DNA is TGCAGTGCTAGTGGCGGGACAGGGGACAATACGCAGTATTTT. V and J are TRBV20-1 and TRBJ2-3, with 10 bases identical to TRBD1. The trim removed 3 bases at V and 7 bases at J, leaving 7 bases unmatched. Germline CDR1 reads DFQATT; CDR2 reads SNEGSKA (reference sequence). The CDR3 contains 14 residues.

The chain carries TRBV3-1 and TRBJ2-1, with TRBD2 matching over 13 bases. V trimming: 2 bases; J trimming: 2 bases; junction bases outside the gene matches: 9. Germline V CDR1 and CDR2: LGHDT, YNNKEL (reference sequence). The CDR3 consists of 19 residues. The CDR3 reads CASSQNGTSGDTTYNEQFF. CDR3 sequence (DNA): TGTGCCAGCAGCCAAAATGGGACTAGCGGGGATACTACCTACAATGAGCAGTTCTTC.

This clonotype has just one count. The CDR3 sequence: CASSPYDRDLQETQYF. The CDR3, as DNA: TGTGCCAGCAGCCCGTATGACCGGGACTTACAAGAGACCCAGTACTTC. This rearrangement joins TRBV9 to TRBJ2-4; D may be TRBD2 (6 bases). The J call may not be correct, given that the DNA end is closer to TRBJ2-5. CDR1 and CDR2 from the germline V gene are SGDLS and YYNGEE. CDR3 length: 16 amino acids.

The chain combines TRBV20-1 with TRBJ2-7; 8 nucleotides agree with TRBD2. With V trimmed by 0 bases and J by 7 bases, 5 bases remained unmatched. The CDR3 consists of 13 residues. Germline assignment: CDR1 DFQATT and CDR2 SNEGSKA (reference sequence). CDR3 sequence: CSAREREVWEQYF. The CDR3 bases are TGCAGTGCTAGAGAGCGGGAGGTATGGGAGCAGTACTTC.

The chain joins TRBV5-1 to TRBJ1-2; possible D gene TRBD1, 6 bases. Trimming took off 4 bases at V and 8 bases at J, with 24 bases between the two ends. Germline V gene data show CDR1 as SGHRS and CDR2 as YFSETQ. The CDR3 contains 16 residues. CDR3 sequence (DNA): TGCGCCAGCAGCCGAACTTCGGGGCAGGGGCTAGGCGGCTACACCTTC. This sequence encodes CASSRTSGQGLGGYTF.